The 23 T cell receptor beta chains below were found in one sample sequenced in a study of control samples from healthy donors and cancer patients. Data came from immunoSEQ multiplex PCR; TCRdb stores just in-frame clones and leaves some out. The sample lists roughly 130,000 clones, 80% to 95% seen once, with approximately 9% in the top ten. The sequenced sample was blood. The receptors derive from a man younger than 35 in good health.

The chain employs TRBV16 and TRBJ1-1; 7 bases line up with TRBD1. V shed 8 bases and J 2 bases; nucleotides not matched to a gene: 8. Germline CDR1 and CDR2: KGHSY and FQNENV. The CDR3 is made up of 14 amino acids. The CDR3 DNA reads TGTGCCAGCGGAACCGGGACAGCAAACACTGAAGCTTTCTTT. It yields the protein CASGTGTANTEAFF.

A few counts support this clone. This rearrangement joins TRBV5-4 to TRBJ2-3; D uncertain. The length of the CDR3 is 18 residues. Germline V lookup: CDR1 SGHNT, CDR2 YYREEE (reference sequence). V dropped 1 base and J dropped 5 bases, with 23 bases sitting between them. Here the CDR3 DNA reads TGTGCCAGCAGCTTGACTATCCGGACGGTTAAGTGGATAGATACGCAGTATTTT. Protein sequence: CASSLTIRTVKWIDTQYF.

V gene TRBV28 combines with J gene TRBJ1-1; D is possibly TRBD1 (5 bases). CDR1 and CDR2 (germline): MDHEN, SYDVKM. V lost 5 bases to trimming and J lost 1 base, with 8 bases between them. The CDR3 spans 13 residues. CDR3 bases: TGTGCCAGCAGTGGGACCCAGAACACTGAAGCTTTCTTT. Translation: CASSGTQNTEAFF. The entire variable domain, with the rest obtained from reference TRBV28 and TRBJ1-1, is as follows: DVKVTQSSRYLVKRTGEKVFLECVQDMDHENMFWYRQDPGLGLRLIYFSYDVKMKEKGDIPEGYSVSREKKERFSLILESASTNQTSMYLCASSGTQNTEAFFGQGTRLTVV.

V gene TRBV20-1 combines with J gene TRBJ2-1, with TRBD2 matching 8 bases. The CDR3 runs 14 residues. V lost 3 bases, J lost 7 bases, and 8 bases stayed unmatched. CDR1 is DFQATT, CDR2 SNEGSKA, per germline (reference sequence). The CDR3 DNA follows: TGCAGTGCTAGTCCGGGGGGGCAAACAAATGAGCAGTTCTTC. It is translated as CSASPGGQTNEQFF.

V usage is TRBV11-1 and J usage is TRBJ2-1; perhaps TRBD1 as D (6 bases). V was pared by 5 bases and J by 10 bases, with 15 bases between. CDR3 length: 13 residues. Germline assignment: CDR1 SGHAT and CDR2 FQDESV (reference sequence). CDR3 DNA: TGTGCCAGCAGCCCTGGACAGCGGTTAGAGCAGTTCTTC. Amino acids: CASSPGQRLEQFF.

The gene calls are TRBV7-6 and TRBJ1-4; 9 bases match TRBD1. This CDR3 contains 15 residues. Germline V gene sequence: CDR1 SGHVS, CDR2 FNYEAQ. V shed 4 bases and J 6 bases; nucleotides not matched to a gene: 6. DNA for the CDR3: TGTGCCAGCAGCTCCGGACAGGGGAGGGATGAAAAACTGTTTTTT. This sequence encodes CASSSGQGRDEKLFF.

V usage is TRBV7-6 and J usage is TRBJ1-1; maybe TRBD1 (6 bases). The CDR3 spans 18 residues. Trimming removed 5 bases from V and 0 bases from J, with 22 bases in between. Germline lookup yields CDR1 SGHVS and CDR2 FNYEAQ. Written as DNA, the CDR3 is TGTGCCAGCAGCACCACGTCAGGGGTTGTGGGCATGAACACTGAAGCTTTCTTT. It is translated as CASSTTSGVVGMNTEAFF.

The chain links TRBV24-1 to TRBJ2-1; D may be TRBD2 (6 bases). Germline CDR1 is KGHDR and CDR2 is SFDVKD. CDR3 length: 13 amino acids. Trimming cost V 6 bases and J 5 bases, with 10 bases left between them. Here the CDR3 reads CATSLGGNNEQFF. Written as DNA, the CDR3 is TGTGCCACCAGTCTCGGGGGAAACAATGAGCAGTTCTTC.

J is TRBJ2-5 and V is TRBV10-3; 7 bases agree with TRBD1. Germline loops: CDR1 ENHRY, CDR2 SYGVKD. The CDR3 has 13 residues. The trim removed 10 bases at V and 1 base at J, leaving 6 bases unmatched. This CDR3 reads CASRDSTQETQYF. The CDR3 region has the DNA TGTGCCAGTAGGGACAGCACCCAAGAGACCCAGTACTTC.

V is TRBV5-1 and J is TRBJ2-5; tentatively, D is TRBD2 (5 bases). V shed 5 bases and J shed 3 bases, with 14 bases lying between them. The CDR3 runs to 14 residues. Germline lookup yields CDR1 SGHRS and CDR2 YFSETQ. The CDR3 region has the DNA TGCGCCAGCAGAGGAGGACCGACGGAAGAGACCCAGTACTTC. This gives the protein CASRGGPTEETQYF.

The genes are TRBV7-9 and TRBJ1-2, with a tentative D call TRBD1 (5 bases). CDR3 size: 13 residues. Germline values: CDR1 SEHNR, CDR2 FQNEAQ (reference sequence). Trimming removed 2 bases at V and 6 bases at J, with 10 bases between. The CDR3 DNA sequence: TGTGCCAGCAGCTTATCACCCAGGGATGGCTACACCTTC. This gives the protein CASSLSPRDGYTF.

This chain uses TRBV12-3 or TRBV12-4 with TRBJ1-2; 7 positions agree with TRBD1. V lost 6 bases, J lost 8 bases, and 3 bases stayed unmatched. This CDR3 spans 11 amino acids. The chain's CDR3 is CASRTGPGYTF. The DNA of the CDR3 is TGTGCCAGCAGGACAGGGCCCGGCTACACCTTC.

This clone was detected only once. The chain uses TRBV25-1 and TRBJ2-1, with D perhaps being TRBD1 or TRBD2 (6 bases each). Trimming took 4 bases from V and 2 from J, leaving 15 bases between them. CDR3 length equals 16 residues. Looked up from germline, CDR1 is MGHDK and CDR2 is SYGVNS. DNA of the CDR3: TGTGCCAGCAGTGTAATTAGGGGGGCTCCCTACAATGAGCAGTTCTTC. This translates into CASSVIRGAPYNEQFF.

This CDR3 is CASSSQLAGSTDTQYF. Written as DNA, the CDR3 is TGTGCCAGCAGCTCCCAACTAGCGGGTTCCACAGATACGCAGTATTTT. The J gene is TRBJ2-3, the V gene TRBV5-4; 9 bases are a match to TRBD2. Germline lookup yields CDR1 SGHNT and CDR2 YYREEE (reference sequence). The V and J ends lost 3 bases and 2 bases, in that order; junction bases with no gene match: 7. The CDR3 loop spans 16 amino acids. Full variable domain (rest looked up from reference TRBV5-4 and TRBJ2-3): ETGVTQSPTHLIKTRGQQVTLRCSSQSGHNTVSWYQQALGQGPQFIFQYYREEENGRGNFPPRFSGLQFPNYSSELNVNALELDDSALYLCASSSQLAGSTDTQYFGPGTRLTVL.

The V call is TRBV5-4, the J call TRBJ2-5, with 14 positions matching TRBD2. CDR3 length equals 17 residues. From germline, CDR1 is SGHNT and CDR2 YYREEE (reference sequence). The junction had 6 bases not matched to a gene; V was cut back by 4 bases and J by 1 base. The CDR3 DNA sequence: TGTGCCAGCAGCGGGGGACTAGCGGGGGTACTCCAAGAGACCCAGTACTTC. Translated, it gives CASSGGLAGVLQETQYF.

The chain combines TRBV7-5 with TRBJ1-5; TRBD1 is the table's D call and was not checked against the DNA. TRBV7-5 is noted as a pseudogene. The CDR3 has 16 residues. For the CDR3, the DNA is TGTGTCAGAAGCTTAGGGTACACCCATAGCAATCAGCCCCAGCATTTT. Translating it yields CVRSLGYTHSNQPQHF.

The CDR3, as DNA: TGTGCCAGCAGTTTAGTTCGGAACACTGAAGCTTTCTTT. Protein: CASSLVRNTEAFF. This rearrangement joins TRBV27 to TRBJ1-1; D is unresolved. CDR1 is MNHEY, CDR2 SMNVEV, per germline (reference sequence). This CDR3 is built from 13 residues. Trimming took off 2 bases at V and 1 base at J, with 5 bases between the two ends.

This sequence joins TRBV15 and TRBJ2-1; 9 nucleotides match TRBD2. This CDR3 comprises 19 residues. Trimming took 0 bases from V and 5 from J; bases not matched to a gene: 14. Germline V CDR1 and CDR2: LNHNV, YYDKDF (reference sequence). CDR3 sequence reads: CATSREAPSAAGGNNEQFF. In nucleotides, the CDR3 is TGTGCCACCAGCAGAGAGGCCCCCAGTGCAGCGGGGGGAAACAATGAGCAGTTCTTC.

Here the CDR3 reads CASTRDLNQPQHF. The CDR3 DNA reads as TGTGCCAGCACCCGGGACCTCAATCAGCCCCAGCATTTT. The chain combines TRBV6-5 with TRBJ1-5, with D possibly matching TRBD1 (5 bases). V shed 7 bases and J shed 3 bases, with 10 bases lying between them. This CDR3 has 13 amino acids. CDR1 and CDR2 (germline): MNHEY, SVGAGI.

The genes are TRBV9 and TRBJ2-7; 7 bases are a match to TRBD2. The trim removed 1 base at V and 0 bases at J, leaving 10 bases unmatched. This CDR3 is 17 amino acids long. CDR1 is SGDLS and CDR2 is YYNGEE in the germline V gene. The DNA for the CDR3 is TGTGCCAGCAGCGTAACCGGGACTACCCAAAGCTCCTACGAGCAGTACTTC. It translates to CASSVTGTTQSSYEQYF.

The CDR3 sequence: CASGGQGLNTEAFF. The DNA of the CDR3 is TGTGCTAGTGGGGGACAGGGGCTGAACACTGAAGCTTTCTTT. The chain is built from TRBV12-5 and TRBJ1-1; 10 bases align to TRBD1. Germline V lookup: CDR1 LGHNT, CDR2 FRNRAP. This CDR3 region has 14 residues. The V segment lost 6 bases and the J segment 0 bases; nucleotides outside the gene matches: 1. Based on the CDR3 plus reference TRBV12-5 and TRBJ1-1, the full variable domain is DARVTQTPRHKVTEMGQEVTMRCQPILGHNTVFWYRQTMMQGLELLAYFRNRAPLDDSGMPKDRFSAEMPDATLATLKIQPSEPRDSAVYFCASGGQGLNTEAFFGQGTRLTVV.

This chain connects TRBV27 to TRBJ1-1; tentatively, D is TRBD1 (5 bases). This CDR3 contains 14 residues. Per germline, CDR1 MNHEY and CDR2 SMNVEV (reference sequence). The V gene lost 6 bases and the J gene lost 1 base, with 12 bases spanning the gap. The CDR3 loop is CASRRLGTNTEAFF. The CDR3 DNA is TGTGCCAGCAGGAGACTGGGGACGAACACTGAAGCTTTCTTT.

This clone has only one observation. The V gene is TRBV5-1, the J gene TRBJ1-1; tentatively, D is TRBD1 (5 bases). Germline V lookup: CDR1 SGHRS, CDR2 YFSETQ. Trimming left V 0 bases short and J 6 bases short, with 12 bases between. The CDR3 loop spans 14 amino acids. For the CDR3, the DNA is TGCGCCAGCAGCTTGGATAGGGGAGATCCTGAAGCTTTCTTT. Translation: CASSLDRGDPEAFF.